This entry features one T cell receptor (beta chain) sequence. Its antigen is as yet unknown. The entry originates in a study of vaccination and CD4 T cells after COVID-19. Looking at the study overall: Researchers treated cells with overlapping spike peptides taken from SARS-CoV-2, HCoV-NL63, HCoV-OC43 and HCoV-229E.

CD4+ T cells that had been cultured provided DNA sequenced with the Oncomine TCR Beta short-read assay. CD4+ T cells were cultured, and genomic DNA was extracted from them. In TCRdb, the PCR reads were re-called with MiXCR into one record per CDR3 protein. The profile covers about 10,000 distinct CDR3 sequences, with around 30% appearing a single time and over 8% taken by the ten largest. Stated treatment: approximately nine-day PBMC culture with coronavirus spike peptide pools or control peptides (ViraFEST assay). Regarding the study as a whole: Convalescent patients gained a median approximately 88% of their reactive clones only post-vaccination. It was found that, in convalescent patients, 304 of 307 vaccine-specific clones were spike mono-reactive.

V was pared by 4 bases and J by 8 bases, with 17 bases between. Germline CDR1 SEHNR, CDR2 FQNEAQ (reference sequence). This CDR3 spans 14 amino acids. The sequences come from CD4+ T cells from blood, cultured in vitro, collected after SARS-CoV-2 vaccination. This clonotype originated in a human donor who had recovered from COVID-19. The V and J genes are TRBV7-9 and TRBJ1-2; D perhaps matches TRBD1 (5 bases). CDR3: CASSYMDMGYGYTF. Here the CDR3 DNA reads TGTGCCAGCAGCTATATGGACATGGGCTACGGCTACACCTTC.